This T cell receptor beta chain originates from a study of identical twins. General study findings and limits: The more abundant beta clonotypes in cord blood had fewer insertions, and memory repertoires did not show this. A cross-sectional statistical analysis, not follow-up of the same donors, supported the conclusions. Shared out-of-frame alpha sequences (those common to twins) showed excess low generation probability.

MiXCR, run by TCRdb on the 5' RACE reads, gives a single entry per CDR3 protein. The sample lists 1,800,000 or so distinct CDR3 sequences; 25% to 35% were seen once. No donor was unhealthy or non-Caucasian. The CDR3 is made up of 14 amino acids. The V gene end was trimmed by 2 bases and the J gene end by 5 bases; junction bases not matched to a gene: 5. Germline CDR1 and CDR2: MNHEY and SVGEGT. This clonotype was seen a few times. Its target is not known. The V gene is TRBV6-2 or TRBV6-3, the J gene TRBJ2-5, with 7 positions matching TRBD1. The sample consisted of cord blood. The origin of this receptor is a newborn girl in good health. The CDR3 DNA follows: TGTGCCAGCAGTTACCTGACAGGGTTCGAGACCCAGTACTTC. It specifies CASSYLTGFETQYF.